This TCR beta chain stems from a study of cytomegalovirus exposure and HLA in healthy donors. Primers: 60 Vbeta forward and 13 Jbeta reverse. Assay: immunoSEQ multiplex PCR; the TCRdb copy retains only in-frame clones and omits some. The data contain 150,000 to 200,000 clones, under 80% of them singletons. This CDR3 has 15 residues. The germline V gene has CDR1 SGHAT and CDR2 FQNNGV. The V gene lost 4 bases and the J gene lost 9 bases, with 16 bases spanning the gap. This TCR was recovered from a human donor in good health. Sequencing was performed on PBMCs. The chain has TRBV11-2 and TRBJ1-6, with D possibly being TRBD1 (6 bases). The CDR3 reads CASSSTRQGPSPLHF. The CDR3 DNA sequence: TGTGCCAGCAGCTCCACCCGCCAGGGGCCTTCACCCCTCCACTTT.